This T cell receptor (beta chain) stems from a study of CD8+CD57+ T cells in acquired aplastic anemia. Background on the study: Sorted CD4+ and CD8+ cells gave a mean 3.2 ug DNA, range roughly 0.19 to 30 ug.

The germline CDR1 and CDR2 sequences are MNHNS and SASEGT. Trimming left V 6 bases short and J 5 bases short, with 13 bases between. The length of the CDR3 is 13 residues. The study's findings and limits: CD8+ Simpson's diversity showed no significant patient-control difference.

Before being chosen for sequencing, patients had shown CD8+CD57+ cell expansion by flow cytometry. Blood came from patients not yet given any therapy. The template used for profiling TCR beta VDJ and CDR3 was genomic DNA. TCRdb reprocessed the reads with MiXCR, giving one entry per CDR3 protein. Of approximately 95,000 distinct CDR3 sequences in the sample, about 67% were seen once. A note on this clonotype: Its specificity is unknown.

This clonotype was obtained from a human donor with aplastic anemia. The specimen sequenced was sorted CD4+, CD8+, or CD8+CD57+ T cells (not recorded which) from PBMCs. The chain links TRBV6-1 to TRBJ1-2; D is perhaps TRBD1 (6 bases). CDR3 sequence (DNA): TGTGCCAGCAGCCCAGGGGTTGGGTATGGCTACACCTTC. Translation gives CASSPGVGYGYTF.